Each of the 29 T cell receptor beta chains below was sequenced from the same sample in a study of breast tumors, draining lymph nodes, adjacent tissues. The lymph nodes were axillary draining lymph nodes from breast cancer patients. TCRdb fed the multiplex PCR reads into MiXCR, producing one record per CDR3 protein. The table includes 100,000 to 150,000 distinct CDR3 sequences, around 24% detected once. Specimen: axillary lymph node tissue. These receptors were collected from a female donor with breast cancer. Some clones in this sample may be carry-over from other donors' samples.

This clonotype was seen at least ten times. The chain couples TRBV30 to TRBJ2-3, with 7 positions matching TRBD2. Looked up from germline, CDR1 is GTSNPN and CDR2 is SVGIG (reference sequence). The length of the CDR3 is 16 residues. Unmatched junction bases numbered 11, after V lost 0 bases and J lost 5 bases. The CDR3 DNA follows: TGTGCCTGGAGTGTACCAGCGGGACTTAGTGGAGATACGCAGTATTTT. Amino acid sequence: CAWSVPAGLSGDTQYF.

Comment on this clonotype: One end of the junction does not line up with germline, which may come from a read error. The CDR3 coding sequence is TGTGCCAGCAGCTTAGGACTAGCGAAGACCGGGGAGCTGTTTTTT. This encodes CASSLGLAKTGELFF. The chain joins TRBV13 to TRBJ2-2; TRBD2 agrees at 7 bases. Looked up from germline, CDR1 is PRHDT and CDR2 is FYEKMQ (reference sequence). The CDR3 loop spans 15 amino acids.

The CDR3 DNA reads TGCAGTGCTAGGGATCCTAGCGGGAGGGGTTATGAGCAGTTCTTC. Its protein product is CSARDPSGRGYEQFF. The chain is built from TRBV20-1 and TRBJ2-1, with TRBD2 matching over 12 bases. The CDR3 runs to 15 residues. Germline loops: CDR1 DFQATT, CDR2 SNEGSKA (reference sequence). The trim removed 3 bases at V and 8 bases at J, leaving 8 bases unmatched.

This clonotype was picked up many times. The chain employs TRBV10-3 and TRBJ1-2, with TRBD1 identical over 8 bases. The junction had 2 bases not matched to a gene; V was cut back by 4 bases and J by 4 bases. There are 13 residues in the CDR3. CDR1 ENHRY and CDR2 SYGVKD come from the germline V gene. The CDR3 DNA follows: TGTGCCATCAGTGGTACAGGGGGCTATGGCTACACCTTC. This codes for CAISGTGGYGYTF.

This clonotype occurred a few times. This may be a read error, as it is one base from a much larger clone. The chain employs TRBV6-1 and TRBJ2-5; 7 bases are a match to TRBD2. Germline CDR1 is MNHNS and CDR2 is SASEGT. The CDR3 is 13 residues long. The CDR3 spells CASGRGMGETRYF. As DNA, the CDR3 is TGTGCCAGCGGGAGGGGTATGGGAGAGACCCGGTACTTC.

This clonotype was seen at least ten times. V usage is TRBV12-3 or TRBV12-4 and J usage is TRBJ1-4, with D uncertain. Trimming cost V 4 bases and J 7 bases, with 7 bases left between them. The CDR3 runs to 12 residues. The CDR3 coding sequence is TGTGCCAGCAGTTCCGGACGTGAAAAACTGTTTTTT. Translating it yields CASSSGREKLFF.

About this clonotype: This clone may be a read error of a much larger clone one base away. The V and J genes are TRBV19 and TRBJ2-7; D uncertain. The CDR3 has 16 residues. Trimming left V 3 bases short and J 3 bases short, with 18 bases between. Germline CDR1 is LNHDA and CDR2 is SQIVND (reference sequence). The CDR3 here is CASSILKSAIVYEQYF. DNA for the CDR3: TGTGCCAGTAGTATCCTGAAGAGCGCTATAGTCTACGAGCAGTACTTC.

Note on this clonotype: At one boundary the junction diverges from the germline segment, which might be a read error. This chain joins TRBV6-2 or TRBV6-3 and TRBJ2-1; TRBD2 matches at 10 bases. The CDR3 totals 17 residues. Germline V gene lookup returns CDR1 MNHEY and CDR2 SVGEGT. The DNA for the CDR3 is TGTGCCAGAAGTTACAATCCCGGGACTAGCGCGAACAATGAGCAGTTCTTC. This codes for CARSYNPGTSANNEQFF.

In its sample, this clonotype was seen many times. The chain uses TRBV20-1 and TRBJ2-3; D is uncertain. CDR1 is DFQATT and CDR2 is SNEGSKA in the germline V gene (reference sequence). Trimming left V 5 bases short and J 2 bases short, with 17 bases between. The CDR3 runs 15 residues. CDR3 nucleotide sequence: TGCAGTGCTCCAGCCGGGTCTTCCACCACAGATACGCAGTATTTT. Translating it yields CSAPAGSSTTDTQYF.

This clonotype was seen many times. The J gene is TRBJ2-5, the V gene TRBV5-1, with D perhaps TRBD1 (6 bases). There are 14 residues in the CDR3. The germline V gene has CDR1 SGHRS and CDR2 YFSETQ. Trimming removed 0 bases from V and 2 bases from J, with 8 bases in between. The CDR3 DNA reads as TGCGCCAGCAGCTTGGAAACAGGGCAAGAGACCCAGTACTTC. Protein sequence: CASSLETGQETQYF.

This clonotype was found many times. CDR3 sequence: CASSLDVGSRADTQYF. The CDR3 DNA reads TGTGCCAGCAGCTTAGATGTCGGGAGTAGGGCAGATACGCAGTATTTT. The chain links TRBV7-8 to TRBJ2-3; possible D gene TRBD2, 6 bases. The CDR3 spans 16 residues. The ends were cut back, 1 base at V and 4 bases at J, with 15 bases in the middle. Germline loops: CDR1 SGHVS, CDR2 FQNEAQ.

This clonotype has a count of ten or more. This chain uses TRBV9 with TRBJ2-7; 11 nucleotides match TRBD1. The ends lost 4 bases at V and 6 bases at J; junction bases unmatched: 6. CDR1 and CDR2 from the germline V gene are SGDLS and YYNGEE. CDR3 length: 14 residues. CDR3 sequence reads: CASSITGTGGEQYF. In DNA form, the CDR3 reads TGTGCCAGCAGCATAACCGGGACAGGGGGCGAGCAGTACTTC.

As concerns this clonotype: A much bigger clone sits one base away, suggesting this may be a read error. The gene calls are TRBV9 and TRBJ2-3; D is possibly TRBD2 (6 bases). The ends were cut back, 5 bases at V and 1 base at J, with 14 bases in the middle. CDR1 and CDR2 (germline): SGDLS, YYNGEE. CDR3 length: 15 amino acids. DNA for the CDR3: TGTGCCAGCAGTATTGGACTATCCGGCACAGATACGCAGTATTTT. It yields the protein CASSIGLSGTDTQYF.

This clonotype appeared many times. The chain recombines TRBV30 with TRBJ2-2, with no clear D. Germline assignment: CDR1 GTSNPN and CDR2 SVGIG (reference sequence). Trimming cost V 0 bases and J 6 bases, with 5 bases left between them. The CDR3 extends over 12 amino acids. CDR3 region: CAWSVTPGELFF. The CDR3 DNA sequence: TGTGCCTGGAGTGTAACTCCCGGGGAGCTGTTTTTT.

This clonotype was observed at least ten times. The chain couples TRBV7-9 to TRBJ1-2, with 7 bases fitting TRBD1. The CDR3 loop spans 14 amino acids. Germline V lookup: CDR1 SEHNR, CDR2 FQNEAQ (reference sequence). V dropped 1 base and J dropped 4; count of bases not matched to a gene: 3. CDR3 bases: TGTGCCAGCAGCTTAGGGGGACAGAGCTATGGCTACACCTTC. Translating gives CASSLGGQSYGYTF.

A remark on this clonotype: A much larger clone differs by one base, so this may be a read error. This chain uses TRBV12-3 or TRBV12-4 with TRBJ2-5; 12 bases agree with TRBD2. The CDR3 has 14 residues. CDR3 residues: CASRTSGSRETQHF. CDR3 coding DNA: TGTGCCAGCAGGACTAGCGGGAGTAGGGAGACCCAGCACTTC.

Regarding this clonotype: Since a much larger clone is just one base distant, this may be a read error. The genes are TRBV27 and TRBJ1-5; the D gene is possibly TRBD1 (6 bases). In germline, CDR1 is MNHEY, CDR2 SMNVEV (reference sequence). CDR3 length: 15 amino acids. CDR3 in amino acids: CAGSLAGHQNQPQHF. Here the CDR3 DNA reads TGTGCCGGCAGTTTAGCGGGACATCAAAATCAGCCCCAGCATTTT.

The V gene is TRBV30, the J gene TRBJ1-2; a possible D gene is TRBD1 (6 bases). V was shortened by 0 bases and J by 8 bases, with 19 bases between the two germline ends. The CDR3 has 15 amino acids. CDR1 is GTSNPN and CDR2 is SVGIG in the germline V gene (reference sequence). CDR3 in DNA: TGTGCCTGGAGTGTACTTCCCGGGGGCGCTAAAGGCTACACCTTC. Its translation: CAWSVLPGGAKGYTF.

This clonotype was counted ten times or more. This chain uses TRBV6-1 with TRBJ2-7, with D hard to call. The CDR3 has 12 amino acids. The V gene's germline CDR1 is MNHNS and CDR2 SASEGT. Trimming removed 0 bases at V and 6 bases at J, with 6 bases between. CDR3 nucleotides: TGTGCCAGCAGTGAAGCGTTCGCCGAGCAGTACTTC. Translated: CASSEAFAEQYF.

At least ten counts were recorded for this clonotype. The rearrangement links TRBV5-1 to TRBJ2-7; D is undetermined. Trimming shortened V by 7 bases and J by 5 bases, and 22 bases separated the two germline ends. The CDR3 extends over 15 amino acids. Germline-derived CDR1 and CDR2 are SGHRS and YFSETQ. In DNA form, the CDR3 reads TGCGCCAGCTGCTATGCCAGTGGTGGGGTAGACGAGCAGTACTTC. Its protein is CASCYASGGVDEQYF. The whole variable domain, filled in from reference TRBV5-1 and TRBJ2-7, reads KAGVTQTPRYLIKTRGQQVTLSCSPISGHRSVSWYQQTPGQGLQFLFEYFSETQRNKGNFPGRFSGRQFSNSRSEMNVSTLELGDSALYLCASCYASGGVDEQYFGPGTRLTVT.

At least ten counts were recorded for this clonotype. The V call is TRBV29-1, the J call TRBJ2-7; 7 bases are a match to TRBD1. Trimming removed 7 bases from V and 2 bases from J; junction bases left unmatched: 5. The CDR3 has 12 residues. From germline, CDR1 is SQVTM and CDR2 ANQGSEA. The DNA for the CDR3 is TGCAGCGCCCGGACAGGCCCCTACGAGCAGTACTTC. Translated, it gives CSARTGPYEQYF.

This clonotype was found many times. V is TRBV12-3 or TRBV12-4 and J is TRBJ2-1, with 10 bases that match TRBD2. The CDR3 runs 17 residues. Trimming took 4 bases from V and 0 from J; bases not matched to a gene: 6. The CDR3 region is CASSSEGLAASYNEQFF. The DNA for the CDR3 is TGTGCCAGCAGTTCAGAAGGACTAGCGGCCTCCTACAATGAGCAGTTCTTC.

This clonotype was observed a single time. The V gene is TRBV3-1, the J gene TRBJ2-1; 12 bases are shared with TRBD2. After removal of 3 bases from V and 6 bases from J, the junction contained 3 bases not matched to a gene. CDR3 length: 15 amino acids. Germline CDR1 reads LGHDT; CDR2 reads YNNKEL (reference sequence). The CDR3 spells CASSHLAGGFNEQFF. The CDR3 DNA sequence: TGTGCCAGCAGCCACCTAGCGGGAGGGTTCAATGAGCAGTTCTTC.

This clonotype was detected many times. The chain couples TRBV14 to TRBJ2-1; 11 nucleotides align to TRBD2. The CDR3 is 16 amino acids. V trimming: 5 bases; J trimming: 6 bases; junction bases outside the gene matches: 9. Germline CDR1 and CDR2: SGHDN and FVKESK. The CDR3 region has the DNA TGTGCCAGCAGCAGTACTAGCGGGAGTGGTAGCAATGAGCAGTTCTTC. Its protein is CASSSTSGSGSNEQFF.

This clonotype was seen ten or more times. The chain links TRBV7-2 to TRBJ2-3, with D unclear. Trimming took off 3 bases at V and 4 bases at J, with 8 bases between the two ends. The CDR3 spans 13 residues. Germline CDR1 is SGHTA and CDR2 is FQGNSA. The CDR3 sequence is CASSLDRSDTQYF. The CDR3 DNA is TGTGCCAGCAGCTTGGACCGCTCAGATACGCAGTATTTT.

There are many counts of this clonotype. V is TRBV5-1 and J is TRBJ2-1; 11 bases map to TRBD2. Looked up from germline, CDR1 is SGHRS and CDR2 is YFSETQ. This CDR3 has 15 residues. V lost 3 bases and J lost 4; bases outside the gene matches: 3. The CDR3 loop reads CASSSGLADYNEQFF. The CDR3 DNA sequence: TGCGCCAGCAGCTCGGGACTAGCGGATTACAATGAGCAGTTCTTC.

This clonotype has at least ten counts. V gene TRBV12-3 or TRBV12-4 combines with J gene TRBJ2-5; D is possibly TRBD1 or TRBD2 (5 bases each). This CDR3 is 15 amino acids long. Trimming pared 8 bases from V and 3 bases from J, leaving 19 bases between. CDR3 sequence reads: CASVPQAGTKETQYF. CDR3 sequence (DNA): TGTGCCAGCGTCCCCCAGGCAGGGACGAAAGAGACCCAGTACTTC.

This clonotype was seen a handful of times. The chain employs TRBV28 and TRBJ1-2; 8 positions match TRBD1. J was trimmed by 2 bases and V by 6 bases; bases with no gene match: 5. This CDR3 has 14 amino acids. Germline CDR1 reads MDHEN; CDR2 reads SYDVKM. The CDR3 loop is CASRVTGVNYGYTF. In DNA, the CDR3 is TGTGCCAGCAGGGTGACAGGGGTAAACTATGGCTACACCTTC.

Many counts were recorded for this clonotype. V and J are TRBV6-1 and TRBJ2-7; D remains unclear. With 7 bases removed from V and 0 bases from J, the gap between germline ends came to 4 bases. Per germline, CDR1 MNHNS and CDR2 SASEGT. There are 11 residues in the CDR3. The CDR3 here is CASTVSYEQYF. The CDR3 region has the DNA TGTGCCAGCACAGTCTCCTACGAGCAGTACTTC.